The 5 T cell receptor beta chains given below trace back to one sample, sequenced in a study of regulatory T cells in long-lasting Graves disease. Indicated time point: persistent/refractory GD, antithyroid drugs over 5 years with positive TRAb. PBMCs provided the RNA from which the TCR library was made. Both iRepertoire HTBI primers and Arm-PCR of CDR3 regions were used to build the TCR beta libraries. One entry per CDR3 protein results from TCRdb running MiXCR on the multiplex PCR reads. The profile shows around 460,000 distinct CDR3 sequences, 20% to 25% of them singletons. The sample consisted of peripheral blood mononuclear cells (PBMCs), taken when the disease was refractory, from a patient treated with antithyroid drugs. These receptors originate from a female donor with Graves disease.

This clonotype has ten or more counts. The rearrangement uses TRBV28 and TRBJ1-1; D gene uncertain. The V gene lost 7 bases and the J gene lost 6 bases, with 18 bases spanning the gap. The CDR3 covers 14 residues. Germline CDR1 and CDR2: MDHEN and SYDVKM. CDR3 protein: CASISGFPNPEAFF. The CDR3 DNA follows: TGTGCCAGCATTTCTGGGTTCCCCAACCCTGAAGCTTTCTTT.

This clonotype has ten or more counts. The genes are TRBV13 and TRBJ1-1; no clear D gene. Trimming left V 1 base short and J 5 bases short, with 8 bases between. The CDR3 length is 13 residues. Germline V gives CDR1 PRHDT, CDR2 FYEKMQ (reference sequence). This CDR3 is CASSLDSRTEAFF. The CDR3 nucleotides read TGTGCCAGCAGCTTAGACTCAAGGACTGAAGCTTTCTTT.

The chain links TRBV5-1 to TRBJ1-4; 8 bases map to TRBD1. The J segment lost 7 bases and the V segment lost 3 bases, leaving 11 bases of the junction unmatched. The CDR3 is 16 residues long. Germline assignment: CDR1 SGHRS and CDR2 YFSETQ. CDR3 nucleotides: TGCGCCAGCAGCTCCGGGACAGGCGGGCGAGTTGAAAAACTGTTTTTT. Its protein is CASSSGTGGRVEKLFF.

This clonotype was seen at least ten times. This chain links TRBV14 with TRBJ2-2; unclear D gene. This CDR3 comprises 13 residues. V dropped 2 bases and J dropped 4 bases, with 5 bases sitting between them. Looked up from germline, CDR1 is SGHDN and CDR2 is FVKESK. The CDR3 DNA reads TGTGCCAGCAGCCAATCTATCACCGGGGAGCTGTTTTTT. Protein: CASSQSITGELFF.

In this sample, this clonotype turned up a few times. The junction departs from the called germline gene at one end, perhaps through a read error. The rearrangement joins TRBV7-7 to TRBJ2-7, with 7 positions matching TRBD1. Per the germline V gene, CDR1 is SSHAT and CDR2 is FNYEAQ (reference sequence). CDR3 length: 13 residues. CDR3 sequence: CASSSRQGARQYF. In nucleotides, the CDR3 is TGTGCTAGCAGCAGCCGACAGGGAGCCCGGCAGTACTTC. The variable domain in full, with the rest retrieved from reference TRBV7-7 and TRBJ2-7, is GAGVSQSPRYKVTKRGQDVTLRCDPISSHATLYWYQQALGQGPEFLTYFNYEAQPDKSGLPSDRFSAERPEGSISTLTIQRTEQRDSAMYRCASSSRQGARQYFGPGTRLTVT.